This record concerns one T cell receptor (beta chain) sequence. Its antigen is as yet unknown. These data are taken from a study of cytomegalovirus exposure and HLA in healthy donors. Study at large: An early release of data contained about 85 million unique TCRs, which came from HLA-typed donors. Study results and caveats: In an earlier analysis, most TCR beta V segments were productive about 87% or about 30% of the time. TCR association rates varied by HLA locus in a later analysis, with DRB1 highest and HLA-C lowest. Cytomegalovirus-associated TCR beta chains were listed, numbering under 200.

Use of 60 Vbeta and 13 Jbeta primers characterized the PCR. Profiling relied on immunoSEQ multiplex PCR, and the TCRdb table lists in-frame clones only, not all of them. This table has around 150,000 clones, around 72% appearing once. The CDR3 totals 15 residues. CDR1 SEHNR and CDR2 FQNEAQ come from the germline V gene (reference sequence). The junction had 12 bases not matched to a gene; V was cut back by 6 bases and J by 4 bases. The chain joins TRBV7-9 to TRBJ2-7, with 7 bases fitting TRBD1. Sequencing used PBMCs. The source is a man between 40 and 49 years old in good health and CMV-seronegative. CDR3 sequence reads: CASRSATGQSYEQYF. CDR3 coding DNA: TGTGCCAGCAGATCCGCGACGGGACAGTCTTACGAGCAGTACTTC.